Presented here are 18 T cell receptor beta chains from one specimen sequenced in a study of blood T cell repertoires in COVID-19. The method was immunoSEQ multiplex PCR; TCRdb's version includes in-frame clones alone and lacks a portion of them. This sample has more than 150,000 clones, with about 80% found just once. The sample comprised peripheral blood. The source is a man between 60 and 75 years old with acute or convalescent COVID-19.

The J gene is TRBJ1-2, the V gene TRBV5-6; D perhaps matches TRBD1 (6 bases). Germline CDR1 is SGHDT and CDR2 is YYEEEE. This CDR3 region has 15 residues. V was clipped by 4 bases and J by 5 bases, with 18 bases between them. The CDR3 DNA reads TGTGCCAGCAGCCCGGACTCACAGGGATCGTATGGCTACACCTTC. The encoded protein is CASSPDSQGSYGYTF.

CDR3 bases: TGTGCCAGCAGCAGGACGGGGGGTTCCTACGAGCAGTACTTC. As protein: CASSRTGGSYEQYF. The J gene is TRBJ2-7, the V gene TRBV7-2, with 7 nucleotides matching TRBD2. The germline CDR1 and CDR2 sequences are SGHTA and FQGNSA. Trimming at V came to 5 bases and at J to 1 base, leaving 5 bases not matched to a gene. CDR3 length equals 14 residues.

The chain links TRBV4-1 to TRBJ2-5; D may be TRBD2 (7 bases). Germline loops: CDR1 MGHRA, CDR2 YSYEKL. The CDR3 is 15 residues long. The V end was cut by 3 bases, the J end by 0 bases, with 11 bases between. The CDR3 region is CASSQRGRDQETQYF. CDR3 DNA: TGCGCCAGCAGCCAGAGGGGGAGGGACCAAGAGACCCAGTACTTC.

The chain employs TRBV2 and TRBJ1-4; 8 bases are a match to TRBD1. Germline assignment: CDR1 SNHLY and CDR2 FYNNEI. Trimming cost V 3 bases and J 12 bases; bases outside gene matches: 12. The CDR3 contains 15 residues. The CDR3 nucleotides read TGTGCCAGCAGTGACGAAAACAGGGGGAGCTCAGAACTGTTTTTT. Translation: CASSDENRGSSELFF.

Only one count was recorded for this clone. This chain joins TRBV7-2 and TRBJ1-2; 7 bases are a match to TRBD1. Germline lookup yields CDR1 SGHTA and CDR2 FQGNSA. The CDR3 runs to 16 residues. The ends lost 5 bases at V and 3 bases at J; junction bases unmatched: 12. The CDR3 DNA follows: TGTGCCAGCAGCCAGGGACAGCTACTGTTACACTATGGCTACACCTTC. It yields the protein CASSQGQLLLHYGYTF.

The chain has TRBV7-2 and TRBJ1-1; D not certain. Trimming pared 2 bases from V and 3 bases from J, leaving 10 bases between. The CDR3 runs 14 residues. CDR1 SGHTA and CDR2 FQGNSA come from the germline V gene. The CDR3 DNA reads as TGTGCCAGCAGCTTACGTATGGAGGACACTGAAGCTTTCTTT. This gives the protein CASSLRMEDTEAFF.

The genes are TRBV27 and TRBJ2-7, with a possible D match to TRBD2 (6 bases). V shed 7 bases and J shed 2 bases, with 15 bases lying between them. This CDR3 is 14 amino acids long. CDR1 and CDR2 from the germline V gene are MNHEY and SMNVEV (reference sequence). In DNA, the CDR3 is TGTGCCAGCAAGGCGGAGGGCCATACCTACGAGCAGTACTTC. It encodes CASKAEGHTYEQYF.

V gene TRBV7-2 combines with J gene TRBJ1-3; perhaps TRBD1 as D (5 bases). Germline loops: CDR1 SGHTA, CDR2 FQGNSA. This CDR3 spans 15 amino acids. The V and J ends lost 5 bases and 0 bases respectively, with 11 bases between them. CDR3 DNA sequence: TGTGCCAGCAGCCAGGGTCTTTCCTCTGGAAACACCATATATTTT. It encodes CASSQGLSSGNTIYF.

The V call is TRBV3-1 (or the pseudogene TRBV3-2), the J call TRBJ2-1; 8 nucleotides line up with TRBD2. This CDR3 contains 17 residues. Germline V gives CDR1 LGHDT, CDR2 YNNKEL (reference sequence). Losses at the gene ends were 4 bases for V and 2 bases for J; bases not matched to a gene: 10. CDR3 nucleotide sequence: TGTGCCAGCAGCCTCCGTAGCGGGACCGGTCCCTACAATGAGCAGTTCTTC. This sequence encodes CASSLRSGTGPYNEQFF.

The CDR3 sequence: CASSQLLSGSYEQYF. DNA of the CDR3: TGCGCCAGCAGCCAGTTACTTAGCGGCTCCTACGAGCAGTACTTC. This chain connects TRBV4-1 to TRBJ2-7; maybe TRBD2 (6 bases). Trimming left V 3 bases short and J 0 bases short, with 12 bases between. The CDR3 has 15 amino acids. CDR1 and CDR2 from the germline V gene are MGHRA and YSYEKL.

The chain employs TRBV30 and TRBJ1-2; TRBD1 agrees at 7 bases. Germline V gene lookup returns CDR1 GTSNPN and CDR2 SVGIG (reference sequence). This CDR3 comprises 15 residues. With 3 bases clipped from V and 5 bases from J, the junction kept 12 bases outside the gene matches. The CDR3 spells CAWRGTSGQLYGYTF. The CDR3 nucleotides are TGTGCCTGGAGGGGTACATCGGGACAGCTATATGGCTACACCTTC.

The chain employs TRBV10-3 and TRBJ1-2; possibly TRBD1 for D (5 bases). V was pared by 7 bases and J by 8 bases, with 23 bases between. CDR1 is ENHRY, CDR2 SYGVKD, per germline. The CDR3 is 15 residues long. CDR3 sequence (DNA): TGTGCCATCAACGATCGGGGCGGGGAACGAGAGGGCTACACCTTC. Protein sequence: CAINDRGGEREGYTF.

The chain couples TRBV5-4 to TRBJ2-7; 7 nucleotides align to TRBD1. Germline trimming cut 1 base from V and 3 bases from J; bases unmatched to any gene: 4. Germline CDR1 and CDR2: SGHNT and YYREEE (reference sequence). The CDR3 covers 14 residues. In DNA form, the CDR3 reads TGTGCCAGCAGCTTGCAGGGACAGCACTACGAGCAGTACTTC. Protein product: CASSLQGQHYEQYF.

There are a few counts of this clone. The V gene is TRBV7-2, the J gene TRBJ2-1; TRBD2 is a possible D gene (5 bases). The germline V and J ends were trimmed by 2 bases and 9 bases, with 17 bases remaining between them. CDR1 is SGHTA and CDR2 is FQGNSA in the germline V gene. CDR3 size: 15 residues. CDR3 in amino acids: CASSLSGQRVGEQFF. CDR3 nucleotides: TGTGCCAGCAGCTTAAGCGGCCAGAGGGTTGGTGAGCAGTTCTTC.

The chain joins TRBV6-1 to TRBJ2-1, with 9 bases identical to TRBD2. This CDR3 comprises 14 residues. V shed 3 bases, J shed 4 bases, and the junction held 1 base outside the gene matches. The germline V gene encodes CDR1 MNHNS and CDR2 SASEGT. In DNA, the CDR3 is TGTGCCAGCAGTGAGGCGGGGGGGTACAATGAGCAGTTCTTC. It translates to CASSEAGGYNEQFF.

The V gene is TRBV10-3, the J gene TRBJ1-2; 7 nucleotides agree with TRBD1. The V gene's germline CDR1 is ENHRY and CDR2 SYGVKD. This CDR3 has 15 residues. With 2 bases clipped from V and 4 bases from J, the junction kept 7 bases outside the gene matches. The CDR3 nucleotides are TGTGCCATCAGTGAGGCTCGACAGGGCAGCTATGGCTACACCTTC. The encoded protein is CAISEARQGSYGYTF.

V and J are TRBV2 and TRBJ1-2, with TRBD1 as a possible D gene (6 bases). This CDR3 is built from 14 residues. Germline V lookup: CDR1 SNHLY, CDR2 FYNNEI. V was trimmed by 4 bases and J by 10 bases, leaving 19 bases between them. The CDR3 sequence: CASSGVRQALVYTF. CDR3 sequence (DNA): TGTGCCAGCAGTGGGGTTCGACAGGCTTTGGTCTACACCTTC.

V gene TRBV6-4 combines with J gene TRBJ2-3; TRBD2 aligns across 8 bases. V gave up 2 bases and J gave up 1 base; unmatched junction bases: 2. Looked up from germline, CDR1 is MRHNA and CDR2 is SNTAGT. The CDR3 has 15 amino acids. The CDR3: CASSDGSGGTDTQYF. CDR3 bases: TGTGCCAGCAGTGACGGTAGCGGGGGCACAGATACGCAGTATTTT.